This is a list of T cell receptor beta chains from one sample in a study of vaccination and CD4 T cells after COVID-19. What these receptors recognize is not known. TCRdb recomputed calls from the PCR reads with MiXCR, one row per CDR3 protein. The sample lists around 10,000 distinct CDR3 sequences, 25% to 30% occurring once. Sequenced: CD4+ T cells from blood, cultured in vitro. These receptors were taken from a human donor in good health. The CDR3 runs from the conserved cysteine through the conserved F or W. D genes are given only for firm matches. The size field is filled for only some rows; it gives once, few, many or a size class.

TRBD1,TRBV6-5,.,TRBJ1-1,CASSSGTGVVEAFF,TGTGCCAGCAGTTCCGGGACAGGGGTTGTTGAAGCTTTCTTT
.,TRBV5-1,.,TRBJ2-7,CASSFTSGDYEQYF,TGCGCCAGCAGCTTCACGAGCGGAGACTACGAGCAGTACTTC
.,TRBV24-1,few,TRBJ2-1,CATSDLFQGQEGEQFF,TGTGCCACCAGTGATTTGTTCCAAGGTCAAGAGGGTGAGCAGTTCTTC
TRBD1,TRBV25-1,few,TRBJ2-7,CASSEYGTGASYEQYF,TGTGCCAGCAGTGAATATGGGACAGGGGCGTCCTACGAGCAGTACTTC
.,TRBV20-1,.,TRBJ2-1,CSARAQENLMGNEQFF,TGCAGTGCTAGAGCCCAGGAAAACTTAATGGGCAATGAGCAGTTCTTC
TRBD1,TRBV10-3,few,TRBJ2-5,CAISESGQDGETQYF,TGTGCCATCAGTGAGTCGGGACAGGACGGTGAGACCCAGTACTTC
.,TRBV7-3,large,TRBJ1-1,CASSLDVNTEAFF,TGTGCCAGCAGCTTAGACGTGAACACTGAAGCTTTCTTT
TRBD2,TRBV5-5,.,TRBJ2-1,CASSLGSGRSGEQSF,TGTGCCAGCAGCTTGGGTAGCGGGAGGTCGGGTGAGCAGTCCTTC
TRBD2,TRBV7-9,.,TRBJ2-1,CASSQDGGGYNEQFF,TGTGCCAGCAGCCAGGACGGGGGGGGCTACAATGAGCAGTTCTTC
TRBD2,TRBV20-1,medium-sized,TRBJ2-5,CSASDGTSGRDEETQYF,TGCAGTGCTAGCGACGGGACTAGCGGGAGGGACGAGGAGACCCAGTACTTC
.,TRBV27,few,TRBJ2-3,CASSPGGQTSTDTQYF,TGTGCCAGCAGCCCGGGGGGCCAAACCAGCACAGATACGCAGTATTTT
TRBD2,TRBV20-1,.,TRBJ2-7,CSATLGAGGFSEQYF,TGCAGTGCTACCCTGGGGGCGGGAGGGTTTAGCGAGCAGTACTTC
TRBD1,TRBV27,medium-sized,TRBJ2-7,CASSLRGDRGYEQYF,TGTGCCAGCAGTTTAAGGGGTGACAGGGGCTACGAGCAGTACTTC
TRBD1,TRBV24-1,.,TRBJ2-5,CATSGGQRKTQYF,TGTGCCACCAGTGGGGGACAGAGGAAGACCCAGTACTTC
.,TRBV6-2/TRBV6-3,few,TRBJ1-6,CASSYRQENSPLHF,TGTGCCAGCAGTTACCGACAGGAAAATTCACCCCTCCACTTT
.,TRBV28,few,TRBJ1-2,CASSLYGEGRGYTF,TGTGCCAGCAGTTTATATGGAGAGGGACGGGGCTACACCTTC
TRBD1,TRBV19,.,TRBJ2-7,CASSIGGTGPYEQYF,TGTGCCAGTAGTATAGGGGGGACAGGGCCCTACGAGCAGTACTTC
.,TRBV11-2,.,TRBJ2-5,CASRNPPVGTQYF,TGTGCCTCCCGGAACCCCCCAGTCGGGACCCAGTACTTC
TRBD2,TRBV12-3/TRBV12-4,.,TRBJ2-1,CASRPPGLAGGKYEQFF,TGTGCCAGCAGGCCCCCGGGACTAGCGGGAGGGAAATATGAGCAGTTCTTC
.,TRBV6-5,medium-sized,TRBJ1-6,CASSYLGGNSPLHF,TGTGCCAGCAGTTACTTAGGGGGGAATTCACCCCTCCACTTT
.,TRBV28,.,TRBJ2-3,CATTRSTDTQYF,TGTGCCACGACTAGAAGCACAGATACGCAGTATTTT
TRBD2,TRBV19,.,TRBJ2-7,CASSIKREPYEQYF,TGTGCCAGTAGTATAAAGCGGGAACCCTACGAGCAGTACTTC
.,TRBV30,.,TRBJ1-1,CASRRLGTEAFF,TGTGCCTCACGGAGGTTGGGCACTGAAGCTTTCTTT
TRBD1,TRBV7-8,.,TRBJ1-5,CASSLYRGGQPQHF,TGTGCCAGCAGCTTATACAGGGGTGGTCAGCCCCAGCATTTT
.,TRBV7-2,.,TRBJ1-2,CASSENSPAGRYGYTF,TGTGCCAGCAGCGAAAACTCCCCCGCAGGGCGGTATGGCTACACCTTC
.,TRBV29-1,.,TRBJ1-1,CSGTGRMNTEAFF,TGCAGCGGTACAGGGAGAATGAACACTGAAGCTTTCTTT
TRBD1,TRBV29-1,.,TRBJ1-4,CSVKDRGEKLFF,TGCAGCGTGAAGGACAGGGGGGAAAAACTGTTTTTT
TRBD1,TRBV27,.,TRBJ2-3,CASSLTGWGDTQYF,TGTGCCAGCAGCCTGACAGGGTGGGGGGATACGCAGTATTTT
TRBD2,TRBV14,.,TRBJ2-7,CASSHGRWGTQQYF,TGTGCCAGCAGCCACGGGAGGTGGGGTACGCAGCAGTACTTC
.,TRBV24-1,.,TRBJ2-3,CAASRSGSTDTQYF,TGTGCCGCCAGCCGCTCGGGGAGCACAGATACGCAGTATTTT
.,TRBV29-1,.,TRBJ2-7,CSVGLSHEQYF,TGCAGCGTAGGATTGTCCCACGAGCAGTACTTC
.,TRBV28,.,TRBJ1-2,CASSSPRAGRSYGYTF,TGTGCCAGCAGTTCCCCTCGGGCAGGGAGGAGCTATGGCTACACCTTC
.,TRBV5-1,few,TRBJ1-2,CASRRGYGDYGYTF,TGCGCCAGCAGGAGAGGGTACGGAGACTATGGCTACACCTTC
.,TRBV7-3,few,TRBJ2-4,CASSLLGVGGKNIQYF,TGTGCCAGCAGCTTATTAGGGGTTGGGGGCAAAAACATTCAGTACTTC
.,TRBV7-2,few,TRBJ2-3,CASSAFFTDTQYF,TGTGCCAGCAGCGCCTTCTTCACAGATACGCAGTATTTT
TRBD1,TRBV20-1,few,TRBJ2-3,CSAREPNARRTDTGVADTQYF,TGCAGTGCTAGAGAACCTAACGCTAGGCGAACCGATACAGGGGTTGCAGATACGCAGTATTTT
.,TRBV24-1,.,TRBJ2-3,CATSVPGPTDTQYF,TGTGCCACCAGTGTTCCGGGCCCCACAGATACGCAGTATTTT
.,TRBV20-1,.,TRBJ1-1,CSAREEKGTLRGSEAFF,TGCAGTGCTAGAGAGGAAAAGGGGACACTTCGAGGGAGTGAAGCTTTCTTT
TRBD2,TRBV24-1,.,TRBJ2-2,CATSGGEGASTGELFF,TGTGCCACCAGTGGGGGGGAGGGAGCGAGCACCGGGGAGCTGTTTTTT
TRBD2,TRBV20-1,few,TRBJ2-3,CSAPSAGGADTQYF,TGCAGTGCTCCCTCCGCGGGGGGGGCAGATACGCAGTATTTT
.,TRBV28,.,TRBJ2-7,CASGRSSYEQYF,TGTGCCAGCGGACGGAGCTCCTACGAGCAGTACTTC
TRBD2,TRBV20-1,few,TRBJ2-3,CSAQTSGRQWDTQYF,TGCAGTGCTCAGACTAGCGGGAGACAGTGGGATACGCAGTATTTT
.,TRBV5-5,.,TRBJ2-7,CASSLSSISYEQYF,TGTGCCAGCAGCTTATCTAGCATCTCCTACGAGCAGTACTTC
.,TRBV2,.,TRBJ1-6,CASSDPRQAFSPLHF,TGTGCCAGCAGTGATCCGAGACAGGCTTTTTCACCCCTCCACTTT